This record looks at one TCR beta chain sequence and its context. Its matching antigen is unknown. CDR3 size: 18 residues. The germline V gene has CDR1 LGHNA and CDR2 YSLEER. V lost 2 bases to trimming and J lost 7 bases; unmatched junction nucleotides: 7. Using unique molecular identifiers, the investigators prepared the TCRbeta library. Using its own MiXCR run on the PCR reads, TCRdb lists one record per CDR3 protein. The sample contains around 490,000 distinct CDR3 sequences, around 10% of which appear only once. These data come from a study of T-cell reconstitution after alpha-beta-depleted transplantation in children. Study results and caveats: The origin of alpha-beta T cells about two months after transplant was reportedly several hundred expanded graft clones.

This TCR was recovered from a female patient aged 2-15 years who had a stem cell transplant for aplastic anemia, so the T cells may come from the graft donor. Sequencing was performed on PBMCs, mostly from graft donor cells, taken 180 days after TCRalphabeta/CD19-depleted stem cell transplant. The rearrangement uses TRBV4-3 and TRBJ2-2, with 16 bases matching TRBD2. In DNA form, the CDR3 reads TGCGCCAGCAGCCAATTGGGACTAGCGGGAGGGGGTGGCGGGGAGCTGTTTTTT. Its protein is CASSQLGLAGGGGGELFF.